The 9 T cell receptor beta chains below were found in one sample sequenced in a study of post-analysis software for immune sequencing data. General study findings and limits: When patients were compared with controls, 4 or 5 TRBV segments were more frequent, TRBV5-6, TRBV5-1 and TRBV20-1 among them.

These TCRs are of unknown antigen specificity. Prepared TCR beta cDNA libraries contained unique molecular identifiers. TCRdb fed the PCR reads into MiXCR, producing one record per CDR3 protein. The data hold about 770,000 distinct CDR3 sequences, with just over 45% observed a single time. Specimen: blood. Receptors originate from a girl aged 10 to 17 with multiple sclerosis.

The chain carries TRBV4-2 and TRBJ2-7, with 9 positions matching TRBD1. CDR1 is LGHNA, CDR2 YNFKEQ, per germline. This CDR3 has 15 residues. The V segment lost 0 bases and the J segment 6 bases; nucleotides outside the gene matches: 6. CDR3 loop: CASSQEPGTGSEQYF. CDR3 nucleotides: TGTGCCAGCAGCCAAGAACCCGGGACAGGGAGCGAGCAGTACTTC.

The CDR3 DNA reads TGTGCCATTAACTGGGACAGGGACTCCGAGCAGTACTTC. Its translation: CAINWDRDSEQYF. The V and J genes are TRBV10-3 and TRBJ2-5; the match to TRBD1 covers 9 bases. The better agreement between TRBJ2-7 and the DNA end casts doubt on the J call. The germline V gene has CDR1 ENHRY and CDR2 SYGVKD. The CDR3 covers 13 residues.

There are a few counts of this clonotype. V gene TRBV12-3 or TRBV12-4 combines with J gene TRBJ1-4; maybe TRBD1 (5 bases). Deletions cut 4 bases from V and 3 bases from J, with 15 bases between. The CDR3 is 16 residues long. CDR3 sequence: CASSSATGWANEKLFF. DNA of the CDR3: TGTGCCAGCAGTTCCGCCACAGGTTGGGCTAATGAAAAACTGTTTTTT.

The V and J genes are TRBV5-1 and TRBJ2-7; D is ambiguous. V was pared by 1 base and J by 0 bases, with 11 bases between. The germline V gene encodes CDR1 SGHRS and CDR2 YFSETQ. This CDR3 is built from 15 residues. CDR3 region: CASSLYRGNSYEQYV. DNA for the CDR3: TGCGCCAGCAGCTTGTATCGTGGCAACTCCTACGAGCAGTACGTC.

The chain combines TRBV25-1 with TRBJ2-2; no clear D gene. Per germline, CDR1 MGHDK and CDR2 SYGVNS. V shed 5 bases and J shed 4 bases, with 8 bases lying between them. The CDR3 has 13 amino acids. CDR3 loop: CASSKLSTGELFF. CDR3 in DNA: TGTGCCAGCAGTAAATTAAGCACCGGGGAGCTGTTTTTT.

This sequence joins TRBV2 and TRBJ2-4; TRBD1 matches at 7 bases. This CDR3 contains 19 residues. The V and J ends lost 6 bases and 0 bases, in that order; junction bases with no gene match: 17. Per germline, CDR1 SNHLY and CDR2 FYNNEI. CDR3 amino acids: CASRPTGDTTPLAKNIQYF. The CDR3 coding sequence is TGTGCCAGCAGGCCTACAGGGGACACTACTCCTCTAGCCAAAAACATTCAGTACTTC.

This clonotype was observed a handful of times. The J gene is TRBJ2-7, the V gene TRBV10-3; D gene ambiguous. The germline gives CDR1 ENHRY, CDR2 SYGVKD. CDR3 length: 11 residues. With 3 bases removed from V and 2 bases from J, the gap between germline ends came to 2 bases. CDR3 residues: CAISETYEQYF. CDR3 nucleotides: TGTGCCATCAGTGAAACCTACGAGCAGTACTTC.

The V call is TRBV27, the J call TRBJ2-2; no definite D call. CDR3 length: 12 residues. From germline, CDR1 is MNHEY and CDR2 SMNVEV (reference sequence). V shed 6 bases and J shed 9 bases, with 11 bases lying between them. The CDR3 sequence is CASRDPARELFF. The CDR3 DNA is TGTGCCAGCAGAGACCCGGCGCGGGAGCTGTTTTTT.

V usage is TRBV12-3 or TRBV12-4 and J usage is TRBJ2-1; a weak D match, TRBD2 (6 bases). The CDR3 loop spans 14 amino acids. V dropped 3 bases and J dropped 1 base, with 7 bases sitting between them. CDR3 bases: TGTGCCAGCAGTTTTCGGGGGTCCTACAATGAGCAGTTCTTC. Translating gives CASSFRGSYNEQFF.